These 19 T cell receptor beta chains were sequenced from one sample in a study of cytomegalovirus exposure and HLA in healthy donors. A multiplex PCR was run with 60 Vbeta primers and 13 Jbeta primers. Measured with immunoSEQ multiplex PCR; TCRdb has only the in-frame clones, and not every one. Of more than 130,000 clones in the sample, 77% are singletons; the top ten hold approximately 4.9%. The specimen sequenced was PBMCs. Source of these receptors: a woman aged 45-65 years in good health and CMV-seronegative.

In this sample, this clone turned up a few times. The chain couples TRBV5-4 to TRBJ2-6; 8 nucleotides line up with TRBD1. Unmatched junction bases numbered 15, after V lost 3 bases and J lost 4 bases. The CDR3 sequence is 19 residues long. From germline, CDR1 is SGHNT and CDR2 YYREEE (reference sequence). The CDR3 region has the DNA TGTGCCAGCAGCTCCCTGGGGGACAGGATCAGCGGAGGGGCCAACGTCCTGACTTTC. Encoded protein: CASSSLGDRISGGANVLTF.

The chain combines TRBV4-2 with TRBJ2-7, with TRBD2 matching 12 bases. V shed 4 bases, J shed 2 bases, and the junction held 12 bases outside the gene matches. The CDR3 spans 18 residues. The germline V gene has CDR1 LGHNA and CDR2 YNFKEQ. The CDR3 region has the DNA TGTGCCAGCAGCCCGGTCGAGGGACTAGCGGGTCCGACCTACGAGCAGTACTTC. Its protein is CASSPVEGLAGPTYEQYF.

The genes are TRBV7-2 and TRBJ1-1; unclear D gene. Trimming removed 5 bases from V and 1 base from J, with 2 bases in between. The CDR3 is made up of 11 amino acids. CDR1 is SGHTA and CDR2 is FQGNSA in the germline V gene. This CDR3 reads CASSQNTEAFF. In nucleotides, the CDR3 is TGTGCCAGCAGCCAGAACACTGAAGCTTTCTTT.

This clone showed up just once. The chain uses TRBV18 and TRBJ1-1; 10 bases fit TRBD1. CDR1 and CDR2 from the germline V gene are KGHSH and LQKENI. V lost 4 bases, J lost 3 bases, and 2 bases stayed unmatched. The CDR3 is made up of 14 amino acids. The CDR3 DNA reads as TGTGCCAGCTCACTAGGACAGGGGGACACTGAAGCTTTCTTT. Amino acid sequence: CASSLGQGDTEAFF.

V and J are TRBV6-5 and TRBJ2-3, with D possibly matching TRBD2 (5 bases). CDR3 length: 15 residues. Germline CDR1 reads MNHEY; CDR2 reads SVGAGI. V was shortened by 1 base and J by 3 bases, with 11 bases between the two germline ends. The CDR3 loop reads CASSYYGDSTDTQYF. CDR3 coding DNA: TGTGCCAGCAGTTACTACGGGGATTCGACAGATACGCAGTATTTT.

The J gene is TRBJ1-2, the V gene TRBV2, with D maybe TRBD1 (6 bases). V was trimmed by 9 bases and J by 8 bases, leaving 13 bases between them. The germline V gene has CDR1 SNHLY and CDR2 FYNNEI. The CDR3 consists of 11 residues. In DNA form, the CDR3 reads TGTGCCAGGATGAGAACAGGGGGCTACACCTTC. Translation gives CARMRTGGYTF. Based on the CDR3 plus reference TRBV2 and TRBJ1-2, the full variable domain is EPEVTQTPSHQVTQMGQEVILRCVPISNHLYFYWYRQILGQKVEFLVSFYNNEISEKSEIFDDQFSVERPDGSNFTLKIRSTKLEDSAMYFCARMRTGGYTFGSGTRLTVV.

The gene calls are TRBV4-2 and TRBJ2-6, with no clear D. Trimming removed 6 bases from V and 3 bases from J, with 12 bases in between. Germline assignment: CDR1 LGHNA and CDR2 YNFKEQ. The CDR3 is 15 residues long. CDR3: CASSQDGSGANVLTF. CDR3 DNA sequence: TGTGCCAGCAGTCAGGATGGAAGTGGGGCCAACGTCCTGACTTTC.

J is TRBJ1-2 and V is TRBV6-5, with TRBD1 matching over 10 bases. CDR1 and CDR2 from the germline V gene are MNHEY and SVGAGI. V lost 6 bases and J lost 12; bases outside the gene matches: 16. The length of the CDR3 is 15 residues. The CDR3 loop reads CASRPLSMGQGLDTF. CDR3 nucleotides: TGTGCCAGCAGACCTCTTTCCATGGGACAGGGGCTCGACACCTTC.

The chain is built from TRBV5-8 and TRBJ2-1, with 7 bases aligning to TRBD1. The CDR3 has 15 amino acids. Germline CDR1 reads SGHTS; CDR2 reads YDEGEE. J lost 5 bases, V lost 4 bases, and 9 bases had no gene match. CDR3 amino acids: CASSPGTGADNEQFF. The CDR3 DNA reads TGTGCCAGCAGCCCTGGTACAGGGGCGGACAATGAGCAGTTCTTC.

The chain links TRBV30 to TRBJ2-1; D remains unclear. This CDR3 is 13 amino acids long. CDR1 GTSNPN and CDR2 SVGIG come from the germline V gene (reference sequence). Trimming took 1 base from V and 8 from J, leaving 12 bases between them. DNA of the CDR3: TGTGCCTGGAGTGCGGAGATCACGGATGAGCAGTTCTTC. As protein: CAWSAEITDEQFF.

As DNA, the CDR3 is TGTGCCAGCAGCCCCCGGGACAGGAGTTATGGCGCCTCTGGAAACACCATATATTTT. Translated: CASSPRDRSYGASGNTIYF. V gene TRBV7-6 combines with J gene TRBJ1-3; 8 positions match TRBD1. The junction had 15 bases not matched to a gene; V was cut back by 5 bases and J by 0 bases. The CDR3 is 19 amino acids. The V gene's germline CDR1 is SGHVS and CDR2 FNYEAQ.

The chain carries TRBV7-6 and TRBJ1-5, with D possibly matching TRBD1 (6 bases). V was shortened by 2 bases and J by 3 bases, with 11 bases between the two germline ends. CDR3 length equals 15 residues. Germline CDR1 SGHVS, CDR2 FNYEAQ. DNA for the CDR3: TGTGCCAGCAGCTTACAGCAGGGGTTCAATCAGCCCCAGCATTTT. Its protein product is CASSLQQGFNQPQHF.

As regards this clone: One end of the junction fails to match germline, which may point to a read error. This sequence joins TRBV7-9 and TRBJ1-3; 7 bases align to TRBD1. Per the germline V gene, CDR1 is SEHNR and CDR2 is FQNEAQ (reference sequence). CDR3 length equals 14 residues. CDR3 in amino acids: CSSSRDSSGNTIYF. CDR3 coding DNA: TGTTCCAGCAGCCGGGACAGCTCTGGAAACACCATATATTTT. The entire variable domain, with the rest obtained from reference TRBV7-9 and TRBJ1-3, is as follows: DTGVSQNPRHKITKRGQNVTFRCDPISEHNRLYWYRQTLGQGPEFLTYFQNEAQLEKSRLLSDRFSAERPKGSFSTLEIQRTEQGDSAMYLCSSSRDSSGNTIYFGEGSWLTVV.

CDR3 nucleotides: TGTGCCAGCAGCCCCGAGGCCTACTCCTACGAGCAGTACTTC. Its translation: CASSPEAYSYEQYF. The genes are TRBV7-2 and TRBJ2-7; D not certain. Trimming removed 5 bases at V and 0 bases at J, with 11 bases between. This CDR3 contains 14 residues. The germline gives CDR1 SGHTA, CDR2 FQGNSA.

The rearrangement links TRBV28 to TRBJ1-1, with 7 positions matching TRBD1. Trimming removed 5 bases from V and 0 bases from J; junction bases left unmatched: 6. CDR1 is MDHEN, CDR2 SYDVKM, per germline. CDR3 length equals 15 residues. This CDR3 reads CASSPSGTVNTEAFF. The CDR3 nucleotides are TGTGCCAGCAGTCCATCCGGGACAGTGAACACTGAAGCTTTCTTT. The entire variable domain, with the rest obtained from reference TRBV28 and TRBJ1-1, is as follows: DVKVTQSSRYLVKRTGEKVFLECVQDMDHENMFWYRQDPGLGLRLIYFSYDVKMKEKGDIPEGYSVSREKKERFSLILESASTNQTSMYLCASSPSGTVNTEAFFGQGTRLTVV.

DNA for the CDR3: TGTGCCAGCTCACCAGGAGGACAGGAGACCTACGAGCAGTACTTC. Its translation is CASSPGGQETYEQYF. The V gene is TRBV18, the J gene TRBJ2-7, with 7 bases identical to TRBD1. CDR1 and CDR2 (germline): KGHSH, LQKENI. The CDR3 extends over 15 amino acids. J gave up 2 bases and V 2 bases, and 6 bases lay outside the gene matches.

V usage is TRBV30 and J usage is TRBJ1-2, with D unresolved. The CDR3 runs to 12 residues. V lost 0 bases to trimming and J lost 6 bases, with 8 bases between them. Germline CDR1 and CDR2: GTSNPN and SVGIG (reference sequence). The CDR3 region is CAWSVGGNGYTF. The CDR3 nucleotides are TGTGCCTGGAGTGTCGGAGGCAATGGCTACACCTTC. The entire variable domain, with the rest obtained from reference TRBV30 and TRBJ1-2, is as follows: SQTIHQWPATLVQPVGSPLSLECTVEGTSNPNLYWYRQAAGRGLQLLFYSVGIGQISSEVPQNLSASRPQDRQFILSSKKLLLSDSGFYLCAWSVGGNGYTFGSGTRLTVV.

The chain links TRBV7-2 to TRBJ1-3; D remains ambiguous. The CDR3 contains 15 residues. CDR1 SGHTA and CDR2 FQGNSA come from the germline V gene. Trimming removed 1 base from V and 2 bases from J, with 9 bases in between. This chain's CDR3 is CASSLVSRAGNTIYF. Written as DNA, the CDR3 is TGTGCCAGCAGCTTAGTTAGCCGGGCTGGAAACACCATATATTTT.

The V gene is TRBV7-9, the J gene TRBJ1-1; D gene unclear. The CDR3 totals 12 residues. The V end was cut by 5 bases, the J end by 4 bases, with 8 bases between. Germline V gives CDR1 SEHNR, CDR2 FQNEAQ (reference sequence). CDR3 sequence: CASSRSGTEAFF. Here the CDR3 DNA reads TGTGCCAGCAGCCGATCCGGCACTGAAGCTTTCTTT.